Shown below are 13 T cell receptor beta chains from a single sample sequenced in a study of vaccination and CD4 T cells after COVID-19. The treatment here: approximately nine-day PBMC culture with coronavirus spike peptide pools or control peptides (ViraFEST assay). Cultured CD4+ T-cell DNA underwent Oncomine TCR Beta short-read sequencing. From the PCR reads, TCRdb called clonotypes with MiXCR, one entry per CDR3 protein. This table holds 5,000 to 7,500 distinct CDR3 sequences, 32% found once. Antigens of these TCRs are unknown. The source was CD4+ T cells from blood, cultured in vitro, collected after SARS-CoV-2 vaccination. The source of these receptors is a human donor who had recovered from COVID-19.

This clonotype turned up a few times. The J gene is TRBJ1-2, the V gene TRBV7-8; a possible D gene is TRBD1 (5 bases). With 6 bases removed from V and 8 bases from J, the gap between germline ends came to 16 bases. The CDR3 has 13 amino acids. Per the germline V gene, CDR1 is SGHVS and CDR2 is FQNEAQ. This CDR3 reads CASSGGRARGYTF. In DNA form, the CDR3 reads TGTGCCAGCAGTGGGGGGAGGGCAAGAGGCTACACCTTC.

This clonotype is large. The rearrangement uses TRBV24-1 and TRBJ2-7; D remains unclear. Germline V gene data show CDR1 as KGHDR and CDR2 as SFDVKD. With 6 bases removed from V and 1 base from J, the gap between germline ends came to 9 bases. The CDR3 runs 13 residues. CDR3 nucleotides: TGTGCCACCAGTACTACGGGTTCCTACGAGCAGTACTTC. Translation gives CATSTTGSYEQYF.

This clonotype appeared a few times. The chain employs TRBV10-3 and TRBJ2-5; TRBD1 aligns across 8 bases. Germline CDR1 reads ENHRY; CDR2 reads SYGVKD. The CDR3 spans 15 residues. Trimming at V came to 5 bases and at J to 1 base, leaving 6 bases not matched to a gene. CDR3 loop: CAISRSTGVQETQYF. As DNA, the CDR3 is TGTGCCATCAGTCGATCGACAGGGGTCCAAGAGACCCAGTACTTC.

The CDR3 protein is CASSLEQAPSGELFF. The CDR3 DNA reads as TGTGCCAGCAGCTTAGAACAGGCCCCCTCCGGGGAGCTGTTTTTT. V and J are TRBV7-9 and TRBJ2-2; a possible D gene is TRBD1 (5 bases). The ends were cut back, 1 base at V and 6 bases at J, with 12 bases in the middle. Germline V gene data show CDR1 as SEHNR and CDR2 as FQNEAQ (reference sequence). This CDR3 is 15 amino acids long.

This clonotype was counted only a few times. The chain uses TRBV28 and TRBJ1-2; D perhaps matches TRBD1 (6 bases). Trimming removed 4 bases from V and 5 bases from J, with 20 bases in between. Germline-derived CDR1 and CDR2 are MDHEN and SYDVKM. The CDR3 covers 16 residues. The CDR3 coding sequence is TGTGCCAGCAGTTCATTATTACCTACAGGGCCATATGGCTACACCTTC. Translation gives CASSSLLPTGPYGYTF.

This clonotype has more than one count but fewer than ten. The J gene is TRBJ2-5, the V gene TRBV6-1, with 7 bases aligning to TRBD1. Germline loops: CDR1 MNHNS, CDR2 SASEGT. V lost 6 bases, J lost 2 bases, and 9 bases stayed unmatched. CDR3 size: 15 residues. The CDR3 DNA is TGTGCCAGCAGCCCGGGACAGACCCTGCAAGAGACCCAGTACTTC. It codes for CASSPGQTLQETQYF.

This clonotype came up a few times. The chain joins TRBV11-1 to TRBJ2-5; a weak D match, TRBD2 (5 bases). CDR3 length equals 14 residues. The V gene's germline CDR1 is SGHAT and CDR2 FQDESV (reference sequence). Trimming stripped 5 bases from V and 2 bases from J, with 12 bases between. The CDR3 nucleotides read TGTGCCAGCAGCCCAGGACGGACTCAAGAGACCCAGTACTTC. This sequence encodes CASSPGRTQETQYF.

By sample fraction, this clonotype is large. The J gene is TRBJ2-5, the V gene TRBV7-9; weak D call: TRBD1 (5 bases). V dropped 5 bases and J dropped 1 base, with 14 bases sitting between them. CDR1 SEHNR and CDR2 FQNEAQ come from the germline V gene (reference sequence). The CDR3 is 15 amino acids. The CDR3 sequence: CASSLLMTVQETQYF. In DNA form, the CDR3 reads TGTGCCAGCAGCCTATTGATGACAGTCCAAGAGACCCAGTACTTC.

The chain has TRBV6-5 and TRBJ2-3; TRBD2 agrees at 11 bases. The germline gives CDR1 MNHEY, CDR2 SVGAGI. V trimming: 0 bases; J trimming: 1 base; junction bases outside the gene matches: 3. The CDR3 is 17 residues long. The CDR3 spells CASSYSSSGGRTDTQYF. CDR3 bases: TGTGCCAGCAGTTACTCGTCTAGCGGGGGGCGCACAGATACGCAGTATTTT.

This chain uses TRBV6-5 with TRBJ1-5; no definite D call. The CDR3 totals 15 residues. Germline CDR1 is MNHEY and CDR2 is SVGAGI. Between the trimmed V and J ends, which lost 0 bases and 1 base, there was a span of 7 bases. The CDR3 is CASSYSDGSNQPQHF. In DNA, the CDR3 is TGTGCCAGCAGTTACTCGGACGGAAGCAATCAGCCCCAGCATTTT.

CDR3 DNA sequence: TGTGCCAGCAGCCAACCACAGGGGGAGGCTGAAGCTTTCTTT. It yields the protein CASSQPQGEAEAFF. The V and J genes are TRBV4-2 and TRBJ1-1; TRBD1 matches 8 bases. Trimming removed 2 bases from V and 6 bases from J; junction bases left unmatched: 5. The germline CDR1 and CDR2 sequences are LGHNA and YNFKEQ. There are 14 residues in the CDR3.

This clonotype showed up just a few times. This chain uses TRBV28 with TRBJ2-2; tentatively, D is TRBD2 (5 bases). CDR1 MDHEN and CDR2 SYDVKM come from the germline V gene. The CDR3 has 15 amino acids. V was shortened by 5 bases and J by 1 base, with 11 bases between the two germline ends. The CDR3 protein is CASSGRRGNTGELFF. CDR3 sequence (DNA): TGTGCCAGCAGTGGTCGACGGGGGAACACCGGGGAGCTGTTTTTT.

This clonotype was counted between two and nine times. This chain uses TRBV6-1 with TRBJ2-3, with 7 positions matching TRBD2. Germline CDR1 and CDR2: MNHNS and SASEGT. This CDR3 is 12 amino acids long. Losses at the gene ends were 6 bases for V and 9 bases for J; bases not matched to a gene: 6. The CDR3 loop reads CASRRGGGTQYF. The CDR3 DNA sequence: TGTGCCAGCAGGCGCGGGGGAGGAACGCAGTATTTT.